This T cell receptor (beta chain) was documented in a study of blood T cell repertoires in COVID-19. Study at large: Whether acute or convalescent, the COVID-19 samples came from the United States, Italy and Spain. PBMCs, B-cell-depleted T cells, or T cells were the source of the cDNA or gDNA that made up the material.

CDR1 ENHRY and CDR2 SYGVKD come from the germline V gene. The CDR3 sequence is 13 residues long. Unmatched junction bases numbered 5, after V lost 5 bases and J lost 7 bases. Original methodology: Amplification from reference gene primers served as the basis for estimated nucleated cell counts. Sequenced by immunoSEQ multiplex PCR; TCRdb stores in-frame clones only, minus some. V and J calls and clone size are as listed in that table; D and trimming were resolved from the DNA. The sample has approximately 180,000 clones, 60% to 80% seen once; the top ten hold about 28%. Input material: peripheral blood. This sequence joins TRBV10-3 and TRBJ1-2, with 9 nucleotides matching TRBD1. The receptor comes from a woman between 65 and 79 years old with acute or convalescent COVID-19. CDR3 nucleotide sequence: TGTGCCATCAGTAACACAGGGGGCAGTGGCTACACCTTC. It yields the protein CAISNTGGSGYTF.